A selection of T cell receptor beta chains follows, all from one sample in a study of blood T cells in healthy people across ages. TCRdb redid the calling of the 5' RACE reads with MiXCR, one entry per CDR3 protein. The repertoire holds 700,000 to 950,000 distinct CDR3 sequences, with roughly 60% as singletons. The material sequenced was blood. The receptor set was obtained from a man aged 30 to 39 in good health. Each CDR3 is given with its conserved first and last residue. The D gene is left open where the match is weak. Only part of the rows carry a size: once, few, many, or a class if the clone is expanded.

CDR3 DNA	CDR3 protein	clone size	V gene	D gene	J gene
TGTGCCAGCTCACCACCGGTGGGACAGGGCTCACCCCTCCACTTT	CASSPPVGQGSPLHF	-	TRBV18	TRBD1	TRBJ1-6
TGTGCCAGCAGCTTAGTTCCGCTAAGGACTGAGCAGTTCTTC	CASSLVPLRTEQFF	few	TRBV7-2	-	TRBJ2-1
TGCGCCAGCAGTTTGGGAGGTGTGGGGGCTAACACTGAAGCTTTCTTT	CASSLGGVGANTEAFF	-	TRBV12-3/TRBV12-4	-	TRBJ1-1
TGTGCCAGCAGTGAAGGAGACAGGAAATCTTACAATGAGCAGTTCTTC	CASSEGDRKSYNEQFF	-	TRBV6-4	-	TRBJ2-1
TGCGCCAGCAGCCAAAATACTAGAGATGAGCAGTTCTTC	CASSQNTRDEQFF	few	TRBV5-1	-	TRBJ2-1
TGCAGTGCCATCACGCTTAAAGAGACCCAGTACTTC	CSAITLKETQYF	once	TRBV20-1	-	TRBJ2-5
TGTGCCTGGAGTGTATCTGAGACCCAGTACTTC	CAWSVSETQYF	few	TRBV30	-	TRBJ2-5
TGTGCCAGCAGTTTTCTAGCGGGAGCCCTTTACGAGCAGTACTTC	CASSFLAGALYEQYF	-	TRBV27	TRBD2	TRBJ2-7
TGCGCCAGCAGTGAGGTTGTGCGCGGGGGCACAGATACGCAGTATTTT	CASSEVVRGGTDTQYF	-	TRBV10-1	-	TRBJ2-3
TGTGCCACCAGCAGAGTTGATAGGTACCAAGAGACCCAGTACTTC	CATSRVDRYQETQYF	once	TRBV15	-	TRBJ2-5
TGTGCCAGCAGTTACTCCATTTGGGGGCAAGAGACCCAGTACTTC	CASSYSIWGQETQYF	-	TRBV6-5	-	TRBJ2-5
TGCGCCAGCAGCCAAGCAGTCTGGAGCACTGAAGCTTTCTTT	CASSQAVWSTEAFF	-	TRBV4-1	-	TRBJ1-1
TGTGCCATCAGTGAGTCGGCGGGGGACGCCTACAATGAGCAGTTCTTC	CAISESAGDAYNEQFF	-	TRBV10-3	TRBD2	TRBJ2-1
TGCAGTGCTAGAGGCAGGGAGGGGTATGGCTACACCTTC	CSARGREGYGYTF	once	TRBV20-1	-	TRBJ1-2
TGTGCCAGCAGTCCGGACGGAAGATACGAGCAGTACTTC	CASSPDGRYEQYF	few	TRBV12-3/TRBV12-4	-	TRBJ2-7
TGTGCCAGCAGGCGGGGACTCCAAGTGAGCACAGATACGCAGTATTTT	CASRRGLQVSTDTQYF	-	TRBV12-3/TRBV12-4	-	TRBJ2-3
TGTGCCTGGAGTGGGGGGGGGAAGCGCTACACCTTC	CAWSGGGKRYTF	-	TRBV30	-	TRBJ1-2
TGTGCCATCAGTAATACCCGGGGACTAAGCTCTGGGGCCAACGTCCTGACTTTC	CAISNTRGLSSGANVLTF	-	TRBV10-3	TRBD2	TRBJ2-6
TGTGCCAGCAGCCAAGAGGATCGGGTTGACTATGGCTACACCTTC	CASSQEDRVDYGYTF	-	TRBV4-2	-	TRBJ1-2
TGTGCCAGCAGTTTGGGTTTTGGATCACCCCTCCACTTT	CASSLGFGSPLHF	few	TRBV27	-	TRBJ1-6
TGTGCCATCAGCCATCCCCCTGGAGAGGGCGAGCAGTACTTC	CAISHPPGEGEQYF	-	TRBV10-3	-	TRBJ2-7
TGCGCCAGCAGCTTACGGACAGACAACACTGAAGCTTTCTTT	CASSLRTDNTEAFF	-	TRBV5-1	-	TRBJ1-1